A selection of T cell receptor beta chains follows, all from one sample in a study of beta chain features in type 1 diabetes. Profiling relied on immunoSEQ multiplex PCR, and the TCRdb table lists in-frame clones only, not all of them. Counted here are a few hundred thousand clones, around 15% occurring once; the ten biggest clones make up 0.065% to 0.095%. Sequencing was carried out using naive CD4+ T cells from blood. The receptors here all came from a man under 40 with type 1 diabetes. Each CDR3 is given without its conserved first and last residue. Rows may omit the clone size; those that give it use once, few, many or a size class.

cdr3_length: 15
clone_size: NA
v_call: TRBV27
cdr3_aa: ASSLRLAGAQYNEQF

cdr3_length: 12
clone_size: NA
v_call: TRBV7-9
cdr3_aa: ASSLGTAQETQY

cdr3_length: 13
clone_size: few
v_call: TRBV30
cdr3_aa: ACQVSRSIFYGYT

cdr3_length: 14
clone_size: NA
v_call: TRBV7-2
cdr3_aa: ASRTGTGTGTDTQY

cdr3_length: 16
clone_size: NA
v_call: TRBV5-4
cdr3_aa: ASSSWKAESSGANVLT

cdr3_length: 12
clone_size: NA
v_call: TRBV7-2
cdr3_aa: ASRSTGSSYEQY

cdr3_length: 12
clone_size: NA
v_call: TRBV5-4
cdr3_aa: ASSPPGQGGEQF

cdr3_length: 11
clone_size: few
v_call: TRBV5-1
cdr3_aa: ASSLMEEETQY

cdr3_length: 10
clone_size: few
v_call: TRBV2
cdr3_aa: ASSGPGPKQY

cdr3_length: 12
clone_size: NA
v_call: TRBV4-3
cdr3_aa: ASSQDLTYNEQF

cdr3_length: 12
clone_size: few
v_call: TRBV9
cdr3_aa: ASSGTVNTGELF